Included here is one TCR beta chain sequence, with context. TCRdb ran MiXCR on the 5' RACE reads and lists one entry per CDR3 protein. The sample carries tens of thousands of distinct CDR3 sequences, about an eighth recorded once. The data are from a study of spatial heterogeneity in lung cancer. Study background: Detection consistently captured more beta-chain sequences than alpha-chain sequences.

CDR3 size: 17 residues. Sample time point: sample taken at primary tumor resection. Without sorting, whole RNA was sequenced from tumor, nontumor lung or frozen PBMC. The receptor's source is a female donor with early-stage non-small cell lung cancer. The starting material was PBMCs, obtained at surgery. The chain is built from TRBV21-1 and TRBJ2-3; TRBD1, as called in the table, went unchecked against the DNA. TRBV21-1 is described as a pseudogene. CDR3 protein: CASMSGNREDYTDTQYF. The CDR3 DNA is TGTGCCAGCATGTCGGGGAACAGGGAAGACTACACAGATACGCAGTATTTT.